The 10 T cell receptor beta chains presented below share a single source sample, sequenced in a study of blood T cell repertoires in COVID-19. The protocol was immunoSEQ multiplex PCR, while the TCRdb copy is restricted to in-frame clones and leaves out a portion. The sample includes roughly 28,000 clones, 89% of them seen just once. The sample consisted of peripheral blood. Every receptor here comes from a human donor with acute or convalescent COVID-19. The donor label of this sample is uncertain.

This clone was detected only a few times. The J gene is TRBJ2-3, the V gene TRBV7-6; 8 bases are shared with TRBD2. CDR1 is SGHVS, CDR2 FNYEAQ, per germline. Trimming cost V 0 bases and J 1 base; bases outside gene matches: 9. This CDR3 is 18 amino acids long. The CDR3 sequence is CASSLAFSGGGRTDTQYF. CDR3 nucleotide sequence: TGTGCCAGCAGCTTAGCGTTTTCGGGCGGGGGGCGCACAGATACGCAGTATTTT. Filled out from reference TRBV7-6 and TRBJ2-3, the complete variable domain reads GAGVSQSPRYKVTKRGQDVALRCDPISGHVSLYWYRQALGQGPEFLTYFNYEAQQDKSGLPNDRFSAERPEGSISTLTIQRTEQRDSAMYRCASSLAFSGGGRTDTQYFGPGTRLTVL.

The gene calls are TRBV27 and TRBJ1-4; TRBD1 is a possible D gene (5 bases). The V end was cut by 0 bases, the J end by 7 bases, with 12 bases between. Per the germline V gene, CDR1 is MNHEY and CDR2 is SMNVEV (reference sequence). The CDR3 is 15 amino acids. The CDR3 here is CASSLSAGDFEKLFF. For the CDR3, the DNA is TGTGCCAGCAGTTTATCCGCGGGGGACTTTGAAAAACTGTTTTTT. Combining the CDR3 with reference TRBV27 and TRBJ1-4 gives the whole variable domain EAQVTQNPRYLITVTGKKLTVTCSQNMNHEYMSWYRQDPGLGLRQIYYSMNVEVTDKGDVPEGYKVSRKEKRNFPLILESPSPNQTSLYFCASSLSAGDFEKLFFGSGTQLSVL.

The chain combines TRBV19 with TRBJ2-5, with D possibly TRBD1 on 5 matching bases. This CDR3 comprises 14 residues. Germline CDR1 and CDR2: LNHDA and SQIVND (reference sequence). The ends were cut back, 5 bases at V and 1 base at J, with 11 bases in the middle. CDR3 sequence reads: CASSVMGRQETQYF. Written as DNA, the CDR3 is TGTGCCAGTAGTGTTATGGGGCGCCAAGAGACCCAGTACTTC.

The chain carries TRBV7-6 and TRBJ2-3, with 9 bases lining up with TRBD2. From germline, CDR1 is SGHVS and CDR2 FNYEAQ. Germline trimming cut 1 base from V and 2 bases from J; bases unmatched to any gene: 7. This CDR3 is built from 17 residues. DNA of the CDR3: TGTGCCAGCAGCTTAGGGAGCGGGGGGCCCCCCACAGATACGCAGTATTTT. Encoded protein: CASSLGSGGPPTDTQYF.

This chain connects TRBV4-1 to TRBJ2-3, with 9 bases aligning to TRBD2. Germline V gene data show CDR1 as MGHRA and CDR2 as YSYEKL. The CDR3 covers 16 residues. The J segment lost 1 base and the V segment lost 4 bases, leaving 6 bases of the junction unmatched. CDR3 DNA: TGCGCCAGCAGCCCTATAGCGGGAGCCCGCACAGATACGCAGTATTTT. It yields the protein CASSPIAGARTDTQYF.

This rearrangement joins TRBV28 to TRBJ1-1; D unclear. Deletions cut 3 bases from V and 5 bases from J, with 13 bases between. Germline V CDR1 and CDR2: MDHEN, SYDVKM. The CDR3 is 14 residues long. The chain's CDR3 is CASSFAGARTEAFF. In DNA, the CDR3 is TGTGCCAGCAGTTTTGCGGGCGCGAGGACTGAAGCTTTCTTT. Drawing the rest from reference TRBV28 and TRBJ1-1, the complete variable domain is DVKVTQSSRYLVKRTGEKVFLECVQDMDHENMFWYRQDPGLGLRLIYFSYDVKMKEKGDIPEGYSVSREKKERFSLILESASTNQTSMYLCASSFAGARTEAFFGQGTRLTVV.

This chain connects TRBV5-1 to TRBJ2-5, with 11 positions matching TRBD2. The junction had 3 bases not matched to a gene; V was cut back by 4 bases and J by 1 base. The V gene's germline CDR1 is SGHRS and CDR2 YFSETQ. The CDR3 has 15 amino acids. The CDR3 here is CASSRGTSGQETQYF. The DNA for the CDR3 is TGCGCCAGCAGCCGGGGGACTAGCGGCCAAGAGACCCAGTACTTC.

This chain joins TRBV5-1 and TRBJ2-7, with 8 bases aligning to TRBD1. Germline V gene sequence: CDR1 SGHRS, CDR2 YFSETQ. The junction had 6 bases not matched to a gene; V was cut back by 2 bases and J by 5 bases. CDR3 size: 14 residues. The CDR3 region has the DNA TGCGCCAGCAGCTTAAGACAGGGGAACAACGAGCAGTACTTC. Amino acid sequence: CASSLRQGNNEQYF.

The chain joins TRBV3-1 (or the pseudogene TRBV3-2) to TRBJ1-3, with D hard to call. The CDR3 contains 14 residues. V gave up 1 base and J gave up 7 bases, with 11 bases separating them. Germline V gene data show CDR1 as LGHDT and CDR2 as YNNKEL (reference sequence). The CDR3 sequence is CASSQVAAGNTIYF. The CDR3 bases are TGTGCCAGCAGCCAAGTAGCTGCCGGGAACACCATATATTTT.

V and J are TRBV19 and TRBJ1-2; possible D gene TRBD1, 6 bases. V was pared by 6 bases and J by 4 bases, with 27 bases between. There are 18 residues in the CDR3. Per germline, CDR1 LNHDA and CDR2 SQIVND (reference sequence). This chain's CDR3 is CASRVRDKILLSSYGYTF. The CDR3 DNA sequence: TGTGCCAGTAGGGTCCGGGACAAGATCTTGTTATCTAGCTATGGCTACACCTTC. Looking up the rest from reference TRBV19 and TRBJ1-2 gives the full variable domain: DGGITQSPKYLFRKEGQNVTLSCEQNLNHDAMYWYRQDPGQGLRLIYYSQIVNDFQKGDIAEGYSVSREKKESFPLTVTSAQKNPTAFYLCASRVRDKILLSSYGYTFGSGTRLTVV.